What follows are 5 T cell receptor beta chains derived from one specimen sequenced in a study of cytomegalovirus exposure and HLA in healthy donors (dated by TCRdb to 2017 to 2019). Library generation was performed with the immunoSEQ multiplex PCR assay. For the multiplex PCR, a mixture combining 60 forward primers for TCR Vbeta segments and 13 reverse primers for TCR Jbeta segments was used. TCRdb re-hosts the immuneACCESS table, in-frame sequences only. Its copies lack some clones; in the studies checked, an unresolved V gene accounts for under half of them, and the cause for the rest is not known. The sample table records over 150,000 clones; roughly 80% of these occur just once. Roughly 1.9% of the sample is taken by the ten largest. Sequenced: PBMCs. The receptors here all came from a human donor in good health.

The chain joins TRBV9 to TRBJ2-2, with 10 nucleotides matching TRBD2. This CDR3 region has 16 residues. The V and J ends lost 2 bases and 0 bases, in that order; junction bases with no gene match: 1. Looked up from germline, CDR1 is SGDLS and CDR2 is YYNGEE. The CDR3 nucleotides read TGTGCCAGCAGCGTTCTAGCGGGGGCGAACACCGGGGAGCTGTTTTTT. The encoded protein is CASSVLAGANTGELFF.

The table lists this clone with a count of one. The chain's CDR3 is CSVAWRFGNTEAFF. The CDR3 nucleotides are TGCAGCGTTGCCTGGAGGTTTGGGAACACTGAAGCTTTCTTT. J is TRBJ1-1 and V is TRBV29-1, with D unclear. CDR3 length equals 14 residues. Deletions cut 4 bases from V and 1 base from J, with 13 bases between. Germline CDR1 SQVTM, CDR2 ANQGSEA.

This rearrangement joins TRBV9 to TRBJ2-5; D is possibly TRBD1 (6 bases). Germline V CDR1 and CDR2: SGDLS, YYNGEE. The CDR3 has 14 amino acids. The CDR3 loop is CARPGTQYQETQYF. CDR3 nucleotides: TGTGCGCGCCCCGGGACACAGTACCAAGAGACCCAGTACTTC. Combining the CDR3 with reference TRBV9 and TRBJ2-5 gives the whole variable domain DSGVTQTPKHLITATGQRVTLRCSPRSGDLSVYWYQQSLDQGLQFLIQYYNGEERAKGNILERFSAQQFPDLHSELNLSSLELGDSALYFCARPGTQYQETQYFGPGTRLLVL.

This clone has only one observation. This chain joins TRBV28 and TRBJ1-5, with D hard to call. Germline lookup yields CDR1 MDHEN and CDR2 SYDVKM. The CDR3 extends over 15 amino acids. V was shortened by 3 bases and J by 0 bases, with 9 bases between the two germline ends. DNA for the CDR3: TGTGCCAGCAGTTTGGGCAGGTATAGCAATCAGCCCCAGCATTTT. Encoded protein: CASSLGRYSNQPQHF.

The chain couples TRBV4-1 to TRBJ2-7; D unresolved. V was cut by 2 bases and J by 2 bases, with 7 bases left in between. The V gene's germline CDR1 is MGHRA and CDR2 YSYEKL. The CDR3 spans 13 residues. CDR3 protein: CASSQRLTYEQYF. The DNA of the CDR3 is TGCGCCAGCAGCCAAAGACTGACCTACGAGCAGTACTTC.